This TCR beta chain was observed in a study of T cell changes during pregnancy in multiple sclerosis. This CDR3 region has 13 residues. The germline V gene has CDR1 SGHAT and CDR2 FQNNGV. Trimming removed 6 bases at V and 2 bases at J, with 10 bases between. The protocol was immunoSEQ multiplex PCR, while the TCRdb copy is restricted to in-frame clones and leaves out a portion. The sample holds around 39,000 clones, roughly 85% seen once. This TCR was sampled from a female donor with multiple sclerosis, enrolled in a pregnancy study. The sample in question was CD4+ T cells from peripheral blood mononuclear cells, obtained before pregnancy. The chain carries TRBV11-2 and TRBJ1-1; perhaps TRBD1 as D (5 bases). CDR3 loop: CASRVQGNTEAFF. The CDR3 bases are TGTGCCAGCAGAGTGCAGGGAAACACTGAAGCTTTCTTT.